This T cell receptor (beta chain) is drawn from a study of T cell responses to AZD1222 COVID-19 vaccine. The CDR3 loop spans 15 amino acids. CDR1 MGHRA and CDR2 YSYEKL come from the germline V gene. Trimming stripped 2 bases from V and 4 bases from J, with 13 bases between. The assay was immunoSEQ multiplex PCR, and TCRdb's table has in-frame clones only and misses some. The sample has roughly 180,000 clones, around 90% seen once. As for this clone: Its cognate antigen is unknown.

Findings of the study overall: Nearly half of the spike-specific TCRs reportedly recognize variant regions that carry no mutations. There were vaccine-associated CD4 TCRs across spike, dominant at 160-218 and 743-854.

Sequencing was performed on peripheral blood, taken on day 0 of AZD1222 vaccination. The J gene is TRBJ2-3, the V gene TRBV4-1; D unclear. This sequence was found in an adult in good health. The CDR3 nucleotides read TGCGCCAGCAGCCAATCTGGTGGTGGGGCAGATACGCAGTATTTT. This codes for CASSQSGGGADTQYF.